Shown below are 29 T cell receptor beta chains from a single sample sequenced in a study of molecular identifiers for immune sequencing clone quantification. TCRdb ran MiXCR on the PCR reads and lists one entry per CDR3 protein. The data contain some 40,000 distinct CDR3 sequences, roughly 18% of them singletons. The source material was naive CD8+ T cells from blood, with Jurkat cell RNA spiked in. The sample's subset: FACS-sorted CD8+CD4-CCR7+CD45RA+ naive T cells. Every receptor here comes from a human donor in good health. Some libraries in this study had Jurkat cell RNA spiked in.

This clonotype was observed at least ten times. V gene TRBV7-9 combines with J gene TRBJ2-3, with D tentatively TRBD2 (5 bases). The CDR3 runs 15 residues. Trimming shortened V by 3 bases and J by 4 bases, and 14 bases separated the two germline ends. Germline V gene data show CDR1 as SEHNR and CDR2 as FQNEAQ (reference sequence). The CDR3: CASSFRGRTADTQYF. CDR3 in DNA: TGTGCCAGCAGCTTTCGAGGGCGTACGGCAGATACGCAGTATTTT.

This clonotype was detected ten times or more. The chain employs TRBV2 and TRBJ1-1; D gene uncertain. CDR3 length: 14 residues. Germline V gene sequence: CDR1 SNHLY, CDR2 FYNNEI. With 1 base removed from V and 5 bases from J, the gap between germline ends came to 11 bases. The CDR3 is CASSEVMVGTEAFF. In DNA form, the CDR3 reads TGTGCCAGCAGTGAAGTCATGGTCGGGACTGAAGCTTTCTTT.

This clonotype was observed many times. This rearrangement joins TRBV29-1 to TRBJ2-1; 10 bases agree with TRBD2. The CDR3 runs 12 residues. V lost 7 bases, J lost 10 bases, and 7 bases stayed unmatched. CDR1 is SQVTM and CDR2 is ANQGSEA in the germline V gene. The DNA for the CDR3 is TGCAGCGCCCTAGCGGGAGTTGGGGAGCAGTTCTTC. Translation gives CSALAGVGEQFF.

Many counts were recorded for this clonotype. The chain carries TRBV29-1 and TRBJ2-1; 7 bases map to TRBD1. The V gene's germline CDR1 is SQVTM and CDR2 ANQGSEA. V was clipped by 6 bases and J by 6 bases; unmatched bases: 8. The CDR3 consists of 13 residues. The CDR3 reads CSVAGTDINEQFF. The CDR3 DNA sequence: TGCAGCGTGGCCGGGACAGATATCAATGAGCAGTTCTTC.

This clonotype was recorded many times. V is TRBV28 and J is TRBJ2-5; 10 bases map to TRBD2. Trimming took 4 bases from V and 5 from J; bases not matched to a gene: 10. The CDR3 is 16 amino acids. Per the germline V gene, CDR1 is MDHEN and CDR2 is SYDVKM. The CDR3 loop reads CASSSMSGRARETQYF. For the CDR3, the DNA is TGTGCCAGCAGTTCTATGAGCGGGAGGGCCAGGGAGACCCAGTACTTC.

The chain employs TRBV20-1 and TRBJ2-1; no clear D gene. The CDR3 loop spans 14 amino acids. The V gene's germline CDR1 is DFQATT and CDR2 SNEGSKA (reference sequence). V was cut by 1 base and J by 0 bases, with 7 bases left in between. CDR3 sequence (DNA): TGCAGTGCTAGAGGCTACCTCTCCTACAATGAGCAGTTCTTC. This translates into CSARGYLSYNEQFF.

The sample holds a few counts of this clonotype. The genes are TRBV12-3 or TRBV12-4 and TRBJ2-5, with 7 bases identical to TRBD1. Losses at the gene ends were 3 bases for V and 4 bases for J; bases not matched to a gene: 8. This CDR3 has 15 amino acids. The CDR3, as DNA: TGTGCCAGCAGTTTTAAGGGGGCACGAGGAGAGACCCAGTACTTC. It is translated as CASSFKGARGETQYF.

The chain joins TRBV24-1 to TRBJ1-1; no firm D call. The CDR3 is made up of 13 amino acids. Trimming shortened V by 9 bases and J by 4 bases, and 14 bases separated the two germline ends. Germline-derived CDR1 and CDR2 are KGHDR and SFDVKD. The CDR3 reads CATVKALGTEAFF. DNA for the CDR3: TGTGCCACCGTTAAGGCCCTGGGCACTGAAGCTTTCTTT.

This clonotype was counted many times. V is TRBV7-9 and J is TRBJ2-7; 9 nucleotides match TRBD2. The CDR3 has 14 residues. With V trimmed by 5 bases and J by 2 bases, 4 bases remained unmatched. Germline values: CDR1 SEHNR, CDR2 FQNEAQ (reference sequence). This CDR3 is CASSTTSGPYEQYF. CDR3 DNA sequence: TGTGCCAGCAGCACGACTAGCGGACCCTACGAGCAGTACTTC.

About this clonotype: A much bigger clone sits one base away, suggesting this may be a read error. The chain combines TRBV19 with TRBJ1-1; 8 bases match TRBD1. The trim removed 4 bases at V and 5 bases at J, leaving 9 bases unmatched. The CDR3 is 15 residues long. The germline gives CDR1 LNHDA, CDR2 SQIVND (reference sequence). This CDR3 reads CASSTVWTGFTEAFF. The CDR3 nucleotides read TGTGCCAGTAGTACGGTGTGGACAGGGTTTACTGAAGCTTTCTTT.

This clonotype counts as medium-sized. This rearrangement joins TRBV7-9 to TRBJ1-2; D perhaps matches TRBD1 (6 bases). Per the germline V gene, CDR1 is SEHNR and CDR2 is FQNEAQ (reference sequence). V lost 2 bases and J 4 bases, leaving 20 bases between the germline ends. This CDR3 has 17 residues. The CDR3 sequence: CASSLIPPRTGSYGYTF. The CDR3 nucleotides are TGTGCCAGCAGCTTAATTCCCCCCCGAACAGGGAGCTATGGCTACACCTTC.

In its sample, this clonotype was seen many times. J is TRBJ2-1 and V is TRBV6-2 or TRBV6-3, with D uncertain. V was cut by 5 bases and J by 0 bases, with 14 bases left in between. This CDR3 has 16 residues. Germline CDR1 and CDR2: MNHEY and SVGEGT. The CDR3 protein is CASSHRAESSYNEQFF. CDR3 nucleotide sequence: TGTGCCAGCAGTCACCGGGCCGAAAGCTCCTACAATGAGCAGTTCTTC.

This clonotype was counted at least ten times. This chain links TRBV13 with TRBJ2-1; a possible D gene is TRBD2 (5 bases). This CDR3 spans 16 amino acids. The germline V gene has CDR1 PRHDT and CDR2 FYEKMQ (reference sequence). Trimming left V 3 bases short and J 5 bases short, with 17 bases between. CDR3 sequence: CASSFSEATLNNEQFF. CDR3 bases: TGTGCCAGCAGCTTTAGCGAGGCGACATTAAACAATGAGCAGTTCTTC.

V and J are TRBV7-8 and TRBJ2-1; 7 bases are a match to TRBD1. This CDR3 has 15 residues. The V and J ends lost 5 bases and 5 bases, in that order; junction bases with no gene match: 9. The germline V gene has CDR1 SGHVS and CDR2 FQNEAQ. DNA for the CDR3: TGTGCCAGCAGCGGGCCATGGGACAGACACAATGAGCAGTTCTTC. This sequence encodes CASSGPWDRHNEQFF.

This clonotype has at least ten counts. The chain has TRBV7-6 and TRBJ2-7; D is undetermined. The CDR3 consists of 13 residues. Germline CDR1 reads SGHVS; CDR2 reads FNYEAQ. Trimming left V 2 bases short and J 6 bases short, with 11 bases between. The CDR3 bases are TGTGCCAGCAGCTTAAGACCCTACACCGAGCAGTACTTC. Protein sequence: CASSLRPYTEQYF.

This clonotype was seen at least ten times. V is TRBV12-3 or TRBV12-4 and J is TRBJ2-1; unclear D gene. The CDR3 has 15 amino acids. V shed 1 base and J shed 6 bases, with 13 bases lying between them. The CDR3 is CASSLVTVLRNEQFF. In nucleotides, the CDR3 is TGTGCCAGCAGTTTAGTGACGGTGTTGCGCAATGAGCAGTTCTTC.

As to this clonotype: This may arise from a read error, as a much more abundant clone is one base away. The V call is TRBV29-1, the J call TRBJ1-2; the D is unclear. The V and J ends lost 7 bases and 4 bases respectively, with 16 bases between them. The germline CDR1 and CDR2 sequences are SQVTM and ANQGSEA. There are 13 residues in the CDR3. CDR3 protein: CSAEEAGIYGYTF. The CDR3 DNA follows: TGCAGCGCTGAGGAGGCAGGCATCTATGGCTACACCTTC.

This clonotype showed up many times. V is TRBV5-1 and J is TRBJ2-3; D not certain. The CDR3 contains 14 residues. V was clipped by 5 bases and J by 3 bases, with 13 bases between them. Germline V gene lookup returns CDR1 SGHRS and CDR2 YFSETQ. This CDR3 reads CASSGLGGTDTQYF. In DNA form, the CDR3 reads TGCGCCAGCAGTGGGCTAGGCGGTACAGATACGCAGTATTTT.

The genes are TRBV4-1 and TRBJ1-5; D gene ambiguous. This CDR3 spans 14 amino acids. V was trimmed by 5 bases and J by 1 base, leaving 9 bases between them. In germline, CDR1 is MGHRA, CDR2 YSYEKL. CDR3 DNA: TGCGCCAGCAGCTATGTTACGAGCAATCAGCCCCAGCATTTT. Protein: CASSYVTSNQPQHF.

This clonotype was counted many times. The rearrangement joins TRBV28 to TRBJ2-7; D is undetermined. Trimming took off 3 bases at V and 0 bases at J, with 6 bases between the two ends. Germline assignment: CDR1 MDHEN and CDR2 SYDVKM. The CDR3 has 13 amino acids. In nucleotides, the CDR3 is TGTGCCAGCAGTTTGCCAGACTCCTACGAGCAGTACTTC. Translated, it gives CASSLPDSYEQYF.

This clonotype was seen ten or more times. V gene TRBV4-3 combines with J gene TRBJ2-7, with a weak D call TRBD1 (6 bases). The V end lost 3 bases, the J end lost 4 bases, and 10 bases lay between the germline ends. CDR1 LGHNA and CDR2 YSLEER come from the germline V gene. The CDR3 consists of 13 residues. CDR3 region: CASSQQQGYEQYF. In DNA, the CDR3 is TGCGCCAGCAGCCAGCAACAGGGATACGAGCAGTACTTC.

Remarks on this clonotype: A read error may be the cause here, since a much bigger clone is one base away. The chain is built from TRBV27 and TRBJ2-7, with D hard to call. V was cut by 5 bases and J by 0 bases, with 14 bases left in between. The germline CDR1 and CDR2 sequences are MNHEY and SMNVEV (reference sequence). The CDR3 spans 15 residues. The CDR3 sequence is CASSIAVRGSYEQYF. The CDR3, as DNA: TGTGCCAGCAGTATAGCTGTGAGAGGCTCCTACGAGCAGTACTTC.

This clonotype was seen only once. A read error may produce the germline difference seen at one junction end. This chain links TRBV4-1 with TRBJ1-2, with D possibly matching TRBD1 (5 bases). CDR1 MGHRA and CDR2 YSYEKL come from the germline V gene. The CDR3 consists of 18 residues. CDR3 residues: CDSSQFGGSRAGFNGYTF. CDR3 coding DNA: TGCGACAGCAGCCAATTCGGGGGGAGCAGGGCGGGATTTAACGGCTACACCTTC.

This clonotype was recorded many times. The chain links TRBV20-1 to TRBJ2-2; 12 bases are shared with TRBD1. The CDR3 spans 16 residues. Per the germline V gene, CDR1 is DFQATT and CDR2 is SNEGSKA (reference sequence). With 7 bases clipped from V and 6 bases from J, the junction kept 12 bases outside the gene matches. The CDR3 DNA follows: TGCAGTGTTCTCCACCCGGGACAGGGGGCAGCCGGGGAGCTGTTTTTT. Translation gives CSVLHPGQGAAGELFF.

This clonotype showed up just a few times. V usage is TRBV28 and J usage is TRBJ2-7; D possibly uses TRBD1 or TRBD2 (7 bases each). V shed 3 bases and J shed 4 bases, with 34 bases lying between them. Germline CDR1 reads MDHEN; CDR2 reads SYDVKM. The CDR3 consists of 21 residues. CDR3 residues: CASSFEGGGGAGGSRMYEQYF. CDR3 nucleotides: TGTGCCAGCAGTTTCGAGGGGGGAGGGGGCGCAGGCGGGAGTAGGATGTACGAGCAGTACTTC.

This clonotype has ten or more counts. V gene TRBV20-1 combines with J gene TRBJ2-7, with TRBD1 as a possible D gene (5 bases). The V end was cut by 3 bases, the J end by 3 bases, with 12 bases between. CDR3 length equals 13 residues. Germline values: CDR1 DFQATT, CDR2 SNEGSKA (reference sequence). The CDR3 spells CSARKTDSYEQYF. As DNA, the CDR3 is TGCAGTGCTAGGAAGACAGACAGCTACGAGCAGTACTTC.

This clonotype was observed many times. The chain combines TRBV20-1 with TRBJ2-1; D perhaps matches TRBD1 (5 bases). Germline lookup yields CDR1 DFQATT and CDR2 SNEGSKA (reference sequence). This CDR3 has 13 amino acids. V was cut by 2 bases and J by 2 bases, with 7 bases left in between. The CDR3: CSARLDTYNEQFF. The CDR3, as DNA: TGCAGTGCTAGACTGGACACCTACAATGAGCAGTTCTTC.

The chain joins TRBV2 to TRBJ2-5; tentative D call: TRBD2 (5 bases). Deletions cut 9 bases from V and 2 bases from J, with 13 bases between. Per germline, CDR1 SNHLY and CDR2 FYNNEI. CDR3 length: 13 amino acids. The DNA of the CDR3 is TGTGCCAGTTCGGACGGGATACAAGAGACCCAGTACTTC. It specifies CASSDGIQETQYF.

To note about this clonotype: Since a much larger clone is just one base distant, this may be a read error. CDR3 in DNA: TGTGCCAGCAGCTTCGTGTTAGCGGGAGCGCCGGGGGAGACCCAGTACTTC. This encodes CASSFVLAGAPGETQYF. J is TRBJ2-5 and V is TRBV7-9, with TRBD2 identical over 9 bases. This CDR3 contains 17 residues. V lost 3 bases to trimming and J lost 5 bases; unmatched junction nucleotides: 13. Germline CDR1 is SEHNR and CDR2 is FQNEAQ (reference sequence).